This TCR beta chain emerged from a study of T cells after yellow fever vaccination (dated by TCRdb to the late 2010s). About the study as a whole: The SMART-Seq v4 Ultra Low Input RNA kit was used to prepare libraries from fractions with low cell numbers. To follow T-cell clones before and after primary and booster YFV17D yellow fever vaccination, bulk TCR alpha and beta repertoires were sequenced over time. Two healthy male donors made up the cohort, one aged 18 to 29 years and the other aged 30 to 40 years. Blood was collected at multiple timepoints before and after primary and secondary immunization, and bulk PBMC replicates and cell subsets were isolated. Points the paper makes about the study in general: After the booster, most clones that had expanded after primary vaccination were detected again (nearly 98% of CD4 and over 75% of CD8), suggesting broad maintenance of memory. Compared with the primary T-cell response, the secondary T-cell response was weaker but faster, peaking on day 5 rather than day 15. A small fraction of clonotypes showed up in both the CD4 and CD8 compartments, probably as a result of convergent recombination. Computational filtering was needed because FACS-sorted repertoires could contain abundant contaminating clonotypes from the bulk population. Only a couple of donors were included in the study, so the extent to which the findings can be generalized is limited.

The meaning of the sample's treatment or condition label: live attenuated yellow fever vaccine strain. At each blood-draw timepoint, two biological replicates of bulk PBMCs were obtained. A standard Ficoll-Paque protocol was used to isolate PBMCs from peripheral blood. TriZol was used to extract RNA from bulk PBMCs, from CD4 and CD8 fractions, and from dextramer-positive and dextramer-negative fractions. Germline trimming: 7 bases from V, 3 bases from J; junction bases outside gene matches: 9. Taken from the germline V gene (reference sequence), the CDR1 and CDR2 loops are SEHNR and FQNEAQ. The CDR3 spans 15 residues, from the cysteine through the phenylalanine. Of all the DNA, just the CDR3 is kept, 45 bases in frame from base 1. This clonotype was picked up a small number of times. Its binding antigen is unknown. There are no base qualities to consult, and no much larger clone falls within one base.

TCR cDNA was made using 5'RACE template switching, a step that added a universal primer site and unique molecular identifiers. Priming for cDNA synthesis came from both the TCR alpha and TCR beta constant segments. Libraries were amplified in two PCR steps, with sample barcodes and sequencing adapters added in the second step. Sequencing of libraries was done on Illumina HiSeq 2500 (2x100 bp) or NovaSeq (2x150 bp). From the authors' description of their analysis: MIGEC handled demultiplexing of reads and collapsing into UMI consensus sequences, while MiXCR performed V(D)J alignment. Vaccine-responding clonotypes were defined with edgeR using replicate PBMC samples, requiring FDR below 0.01 and a log2 fold change above 5 up to day 15. Bulk clonotypes were assigned CD4 or CD8 identity according to which sequenced CD4 or CD8 repertoire held them at higher abundance. In-frame beta chains were kept once TCRdb had trimmed the public reads at Q25 with fastp and called clones with MiXCR. Entries are consolidated by CDR3 protein sequence, retaining the most common genes and DNA. In this record, the V and J calls reflect TCRdb's handling and not the investigators' own analysis. The sample has approximately 550,000 distinct CDR3 sequences on record, roughly 21% of them singletons. In total, the top ten clones hold more than 13% of the sample.

Sequenced material: PBMCs, taken 15 days after the yellow fever booster vaccination. Here the chain combines TRBV7-9 and TRBJ2-4; 7 of the junction bases match TRBD2. This clonotype was obtained from a man aged 25 to 40 who received the YFV17D yellow fever vaccine. The nucleotide sequence is TGTGCCAGCAATGGCGGGGGTCGGGACAAAAACATTCAGTACTTC. This encodes CASNGGGRDKNIQYF.